This T cell receptor (beta chain) was captured in a study of cytomegalovirus exposure and HLA in healthy donors. Study-wide results and caveats: Across donors, most TCRs were seen rarely, yet some public ones were widespread.

The germline V gene encodes CDR1 MNHEY and CDR2 SVGAGI. CDR3 length: 15 residues. V was shortened by 10 bases and J by 5 bases, with 24 bases between the two germline ends. Sequenced by immunoSEQ multiplex PCR; TCRdb stores in-frame clones only, minus some. Among 70,000 to 80,000 clones listed, over 85% were seen once. On this clone itself: Antigen unknown.

The source of this sequence is a woman aged 18-30 years in good health and CMV-seronegative. The material sequenced was PBMCs. The rearrangement uses TRBV6-5 and TRBJ2-7, with TRBD2 as a possible D gene (6 bases). CDR3 in DNA: TGTGCCACTTTTACCGGAGGGGCTGAAGTCCACGAGCAGTACTTC. It codes for CATFTGGAEVHEQYF.